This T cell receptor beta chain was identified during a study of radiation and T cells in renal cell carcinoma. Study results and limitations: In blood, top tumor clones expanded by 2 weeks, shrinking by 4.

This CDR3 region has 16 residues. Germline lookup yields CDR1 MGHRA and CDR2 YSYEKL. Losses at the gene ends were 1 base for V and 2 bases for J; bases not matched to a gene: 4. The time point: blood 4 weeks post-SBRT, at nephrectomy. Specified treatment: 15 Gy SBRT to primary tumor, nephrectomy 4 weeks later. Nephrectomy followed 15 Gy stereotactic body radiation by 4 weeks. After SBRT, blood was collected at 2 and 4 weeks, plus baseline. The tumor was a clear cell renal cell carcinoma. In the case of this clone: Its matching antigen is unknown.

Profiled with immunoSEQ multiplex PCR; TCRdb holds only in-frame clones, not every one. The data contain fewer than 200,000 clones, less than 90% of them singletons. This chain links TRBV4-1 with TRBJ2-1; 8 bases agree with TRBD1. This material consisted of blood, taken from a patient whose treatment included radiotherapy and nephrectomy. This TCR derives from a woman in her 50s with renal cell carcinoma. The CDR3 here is CASSQGQGRTYNEQFF. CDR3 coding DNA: TGCGCCAGCAGCCAAGGACAGGGGCGAACCTACAATGAGCAGTTCTTC.